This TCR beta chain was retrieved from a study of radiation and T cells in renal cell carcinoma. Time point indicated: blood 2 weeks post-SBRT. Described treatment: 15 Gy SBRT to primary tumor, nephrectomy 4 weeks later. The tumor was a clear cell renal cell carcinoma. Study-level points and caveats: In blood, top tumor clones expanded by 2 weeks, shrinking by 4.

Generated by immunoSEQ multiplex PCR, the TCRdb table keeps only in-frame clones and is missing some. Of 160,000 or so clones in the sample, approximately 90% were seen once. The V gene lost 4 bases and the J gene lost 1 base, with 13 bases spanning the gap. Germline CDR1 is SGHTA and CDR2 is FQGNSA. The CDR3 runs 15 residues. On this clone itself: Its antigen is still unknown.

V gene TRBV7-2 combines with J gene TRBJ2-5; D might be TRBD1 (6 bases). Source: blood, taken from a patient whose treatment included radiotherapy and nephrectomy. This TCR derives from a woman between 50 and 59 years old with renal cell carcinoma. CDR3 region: CASSSQGLGQETQYF. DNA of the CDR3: TGTGCCAGCAGCTCACAGGGCTTGGGCCAAGAGACCCAGTACTTC.